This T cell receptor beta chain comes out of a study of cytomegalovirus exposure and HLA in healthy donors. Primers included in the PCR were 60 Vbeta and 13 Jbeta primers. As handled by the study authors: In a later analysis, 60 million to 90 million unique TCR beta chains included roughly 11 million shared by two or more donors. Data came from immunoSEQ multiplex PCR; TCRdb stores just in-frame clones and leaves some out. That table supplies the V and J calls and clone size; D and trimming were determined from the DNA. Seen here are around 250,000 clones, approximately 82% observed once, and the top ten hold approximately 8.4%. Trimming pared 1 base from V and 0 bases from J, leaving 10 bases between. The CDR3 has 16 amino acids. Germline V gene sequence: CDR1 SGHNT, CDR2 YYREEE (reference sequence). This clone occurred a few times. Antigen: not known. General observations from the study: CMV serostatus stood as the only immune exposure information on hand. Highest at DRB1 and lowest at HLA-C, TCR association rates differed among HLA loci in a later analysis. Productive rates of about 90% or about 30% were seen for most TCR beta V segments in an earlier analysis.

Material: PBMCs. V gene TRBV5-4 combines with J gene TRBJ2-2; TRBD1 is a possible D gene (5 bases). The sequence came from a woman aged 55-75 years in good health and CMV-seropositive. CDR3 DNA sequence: TGTGCCAGCAGCTTGAGACAGCCCTCGAACACCGGGGAGCTGTTTTTT. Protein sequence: CASSLRQPSNTGELFF.